This entry lists 32 T cell receptor beta chains sequenced from one sample in a study of human T cells and chemical hapten exposure. Time point given: patch test 1, 2 weeks after DPC sensitization. Treatment meaning: therapeutic diphenylcyclopropenone sensitization with weekly scalp DPC. TCRdb re-called the RACE reads through MiXCR, storing one row per CDR3 protein. The table records fewer than 100,000 distinct CDR3 sequences, around 12% of them present only once. This specimen was whole blood, taken in connection with sensitization to the hapten diphenylcyclopropenone (DPC). The receptors were sampled from a middle-aged woman with alopecia areata. Some clones in this sample may be carry-over from other donors' samples.

This clonotype was counted a few times. The V gene is TRBV30, the J gene TRBJ1-2; D remains ambiguous. CDR1 is GTSNPN, CDR2 SVGIG, per germline (reference sequence). With 0 bases removed from V and 12 bases from J, the gap between germline ends came to 20 bases. The CDR3 runs to 14 residues. CDR3 sequence reads: CAWSVQASYGHHTF. In DNA form, the CDR3 reads TGTGCCTGGAGTGTACAAGCCTCGTATGGCCACCACACCTTC.

This clonotype was seen more than once but under ten times. The rearrangement uses TRBV7-3 and TRBJ2-3; no clear D. The V end was cut by 3 bases, the J end by 2 bases, with 6 bases between. Germline V gene lookup returns CDR1 SGHTA and CDR2 FQGTGA. There are 13 residues in the CDR3. CDR3 bases: TGTGCCAGCAGCTTGACCTACACAGATACGCAGTATTTT. It encodes CASSLTYTDTQYF. The variable domain in full, completed from reference TRBV7-3 and TRBJ2-3, reads GAGVSQTPSNKVTEKGKYVELRCDPISGHTALYWYRQSLGQGPEFLIYFQGTGAADDSGLPNDRFFAVRPEGSVSTLKIQRTERGDSAVYLCASSLTYTDTQYFGPGTRLTVL.

Only a few counts were recorded for this clonotype. V usage is TRBV28 and J usage is TRBJ1-1; D gene unclear. CDR1 and CDR2 (germline): MDHEN, SYDVKM. CDR3 size: 12 residues. V was cut by 4 bases and J by 5 bases, with 8 bases left in between. DNA for the CDR3: TGTGCCAGCAGTTCCCCGCGGACTGAAGCTTTCTTT. The encoded protein is CASSSPRTEAFF.

In this sample, this clonotype turned up a few times. This rearrangement joins TRBV4-1 to TRBJ2-4; TRBD2 might be the D (6 bases). This CDR3 spans 18 amino acids. V was trimmed by 3 bases and J by 7 bases, leaving 25 bases between them. From germline, CDR1 is MGHRA and CDR2 YSYEKL. The DNA for the CDR3 is TGCGCCAGCAGCCACCTGGGGGGAGCAGGTACCTTAAGTAACATTCAGTACTTC. Its protein is CASSHLGGAGTLSNIQYF.

DNA for the CDR3: TGTGCCAGCTCACCAACAGAGTCCTTCAACTATGGCTACACCTTC. Protein: CASSPTESFNYGYTF. The chain recombines TRBV18 with TRBJ1-2, with unresolved D. The CDR3 runs 15 residues. Germline V gene lookup returns CDR1 KGHSH and CDR2 LQKENI. Trimming removed 2 bases at V and 2 bases at J, with 12 bases between.

This clonotype occurred a few times. The V and J genes are TRBV7-6 and TRBJ2-3, with D maybe TRBD1 (6 bases). The ends were cut back, 5 bases at V and 1 base at J, with 13 bases in the middle. The germline V gene encodes CDR1 SGHVS and CDR2 FNYEAQ. This CDR3 region has 15 residues. The CDR3: CASSLRGYGTDTQYF. CDR3 in DNA: TGTGCCAGCAGCCTAAGGGGGTATGGCACAGATACGCAGTATTTT.

Only a few counts were recorded for this clonotype. The chain joins TRBV25-1 to TRBJ2-5; the match to TRBD1 covers 7 bases. V trimming: 4 bases; J trimming: 1 base; junction bases outside the gene matches: 3. The CDR3 loop spans 14 amino acids. Germline CDR1 MGHDK, CDR2 SYGVNS. CDR3 DNA: TGTGCCAGCAGTGGGCCAGGGGGCCAAGAGACCCAGTACTTC. This translates into CASSGPGGQETQYF.

This chain uses TRBV29-1 with TRBJ2-2; TRBD1 agrees at 11 bases. Germline CDR1 SQVTM, CDR2 ANQGSEA. The CDR3 contains 14 residues. Unmatched junction bases numbered 6, after V lost 6 bases and J lost 6 bases. The CDR3 nucleotides are TGCAGCGTGGCCGGGACAGGGGGACCCGGGGAGCTGTTTTTT. Residues: CSVAGTGGPGELFF.

This chain links TRBV11-2 with TRBJ2-2; TRBD1 might be the D (5 bases). V lost 5 bases to trimming and J lost 7 bases, with 20 bases between them. Germline V gene data show CDR1 as SGHAT and CDR2 as FQNNGV. CDR3 length equals 16 residues. For the CDR3, the DNA is TGTGCCAGCAGCGGGGCCCCGCGGCGGAACGGCGGGGAGCTGTTTTTT. Its protein product is CASSGAPRRNGGELFF.

This clonotype showed up many times. This chain connects TRBV7-2 to TRBJ2-7, with D unclear. Germline CDR1 and CDR2: SGHTA and FQGNSA. The CDR3 is made up of 14 amino acids. Trimming cost V 5 bases and J 0 bases, with 11 bases left between them. CDR3 loop: CASSVSQASYEQYF. CDR3 sequence (DNA): TGTGCCAGCAGCGTGTCCCAGGCCTCCTACGAGCAGTACTTC.

The chain uses TRBV29-1 and TRBJ1-1; the match to TRBD1 covers 9 bases. The CDR3 runs to 11 residues. Germline V gene sequence: CDR1 SQVTM, CDR2 ANQGSEA. The junction had 3 bases not matched to a gene; V was cut back by 7 bases and J by 6 bases. As DNA, the CDR3 is TGCAGCGCTACAGGGGGCGCTGAAGCTTTCTTT. Translated, it gives CSATGGAEAFF. Supplemented by reference TRBV29-1 and TRBJ1-1, the full variable domain reads SAVISQKPSRDICQRGTSLTIQCQVDSQVTMMFWYRQQPGQSLTLIATANQGSEATYESGFVIDKFPISRPNLTFSTLTVSNMSPEDSSIYLCSATGGAEAFFGQGTRLTVV.

The gene calls are TRBV7-2 and TRBJ2-7; TRBD1 agrees at 10 bases. This CDR3 is built from 14 residues. Unmatched junction bases numbered 11, after V lost 5 bases and J lost 10 bases. Germline CDR1 is SGHTA and CDR2 is FQGNSA. CDR3 sequence: CASSNPGQGWQQYF. The CDR3 DNA is TGTGCCAGCAGCAATCCGGGACAGGGGTGGCAACAGTACTTC. Using reference TRBV7-2 and TRBJ2-7 for the parts outside the CDR3, the full variable domain is GAGVSQSPSNKVTEKGKDVELRCDPISGHTALYWYRQSLGQGLEFLIYFQGNSAPDKSGLPSDRFSAERTGGSVSTLTIQRTQQEDSAVYLCASSNPGQGWQQYFGPGTRLTVT.

The gene calls are TRBV27 and TRBJ2-5, with D maybe TRBD2 (6 bases). The CDR3 sequence is 15 residues long. Germline V lookup: CDR1 MNHEY, CDR2 SMNVEV (reference sequence). V lost 3 bases and J lost 3, with 14 bases in between. CDR3: CASSFFGGAKETQYF. CDR3 nucleotides: TGTGCCAGCAGTTTTTTTGGAGGGGCCAAAGAGACCCAGTACTTC.

A few counts support this clonotype. The rearrangement joins TRBV12-3 or TRBV12-4 to TRBJ2-5; no clear D gene. With 5 bases removed from V and 1 base from J, the gap between germline ends came to 5 bases. This CDR3 has 12 amino acids. The DNA for the CDR3 is TGTGCCAGCAGTACGGGCCAAGAGACCCAGTACTTC. Translating gives CASSTGQETQYF.

This clonotype has a handful of counts. J is TRBJ1-1 and V is TRBV5-5; no clear D. Trimming pared 2 bases from V and 2 bases from J, leaving 10 bases between. Looked up from germline, CDR1 is SGHKS and CDR2 is YYEKEE (reference sequence). The CDR3 has 14 amino acids. The chain's CDR3 is CASSLKTVNTEAFF. For the CDR3, the DNA is TGTGCCAGCAGCTTAAAGACTGTAAACACTGAAGCTTTCTTT. The entire variable domain, with the rest obtained from reference TRBV5-5 and TRBJ1-1, is as follows: DAGVTQSPTHLIKTRGQQVTLRCSPISGHKSVSWYQQVLGQGPQFIFQYYEKEERGRGNFPDRFSARQFPNYSSELNVNALLLGDSALYLCASSLKTVNTEAFFGQGTRLTVV.

The chain links TRBV18 to TRBJ1-1, with unresolved D. The CDR3 length is 13 residues. Deletions cut 7 bases from V and 0 bases from J, with 9 bases between. Germline V gives CDR1 KGHSH, CDR2 LQKENI. The CDR3 sequence: CASCFEMNTEAFF. The CDR3 DNA follows: TGTGCCAGCTGTTTCGAGATGAACACTGAAGCTTTCTTT.

The sample holds a few counts of this clonotype. The genes are TRBV12-3 or TRBV12-4 and TRBJ2-5; maybe TRBD2 (6 bases). V lost 2 bases to trimming and J lost 6 bases, with 16 bases between them. The CDR3 loop spans 15 amino acids. The chain's CDR3 is CASSLQGGVGKTQYF. DNA for the CDR3: TGTGCCAGCAGTTTACAGGGCGGGGTAGGAAAGACCCAGTACTTC.

The chain recombines TRBV28 with TRBJ1-2, with D maybe TRBD1 (6 bases). Germline-derived CDR1 and CDR2 are MDHEN and SYDVKM. V was pared by 5 bases and J by 4 bases, with 11 bases between. The CDR3 covers 13 residues. The CDR3 coding sequence is TGTGCCAGCAGTGGGGGCACAGCCTATGGCTACACCTTC. Its protein product is CASSGGTAYGYTF.

This clonotype was seen repeatedly, ten times or more. The CDR3 region has the DNA TGCAGTGCTAGTTGGCGTCCAGGGGGCACGGAGCCCCAGCATTTT. Its translation is CSASWRPGGTEPQHF. The chain couples TRBV20-1 to TRBJ1-5, with 8 bases fitting TRBD1. This CDR3 spans 15 amino acids. Germline-derived CDR1 and CDR2 are DFQATT and SNEGSKA (reference sequence). V trimming: 3 bases; J trimming: 8 bases; junction bases outside the gene matches: 12.

This clonotype was counted between two and nine times. V gene TRBV20-1 combines with J gene TRBJ2-7; 9 bases line up with TRBD1. V trimming: 6 bases; J trimming: 2 bases; junction bases outside the gene matches: 5. There are 13 residues in the CDR3. Looked up from germline, CDR1 is DFQATT and CDR2 is SNEGSKA (reference sequence). The CDR3 is CSAAGTGTYEQYF. The CDR3 DNA sequence: TGCAGTGCCGCCGGGACAGGGACCTACGAGCAGTACTTC.

The sample holds a few counts of this clonotype. This chain connects TRBV7-9 to TRBJ2-3; D possibly corresponds to TRBD2 (6 bases). This CDR3 comprises 16 residues. CDR1 and CDR2 (germline): SEHNR, FQNEAQ (reference sequence). Trimming took 4 bases from V and 3 from J, leaving 17 bases between them. This chain's CDR3 is CASSSVSGTRTDTQYF. DNA of the CDR3: TGTGCCAGCAGCTCCGTATCAGGGACTCGTACAGATACGCAGTATTTT. Full variable domain (rest looked up from reference TRBV7-9 and TRBJ2-3): DTGVSQNPRHKITKRGQNVTFRCDPISEHNRLYWYRQTLGQGPEFLTYFQNEAQLEKSRLLSDRFSAERPKGSFSTLEIQRTEQGDSAMYLCASSSVSGTRTDTQYFGPGTRLTVL.

This clonotype occurred a few times. J is TRBJ2-7 and V is TRBV30; D call uncertain. CDR1 and CDR2 from the germline V gene are GTSNPN and SVGIG (reference sequence). The germline V and J ends were trimmed by 0 bases and 2 bases, with 14 bases remaining between them. The CDR3 length is 15 residues. CDR3 nucleotides: TGTGCCTGGAGTGTACTTATGCGGCCCACCTACGAGCAGTACTTC. Protein product: CAWSVLMRPTYEQYF.

This clonotype was seen more than once but under ten times. This chain joins TRBV6-2 or TRBV6-3 and TRBJ2-2, with D possibly being TRBD2 (6 bases). CDR1 MNHEY and CDR2 SVGEGT come from the germline V gene. Trimming shortened V by 6 bases and J by 1 base, and 12 bases separated the two germline ends. The CDR3 contains 15 residues. The DNA for the CDR3 is TGTGCCAGCAGGGGACGGGAGTTGAACACCGGGGAGCTGTTTTTT. Protein: CASRGRELNTGELFF.

This clonotype was counted at least ten times. The chain uses TRBV7-3 and TRBJ1-1; 7 nucleotides match TRBD1. The CDR3 totals 13 residues. J gave up 3 bases and V 4 bases, and 2 bases lay outside the gene matches. CDR1 and CDR2 (germline): SGHTA, FQGTGA. CDR3 residues: CASSSQGHTEAFF. The CDR3 nucleotides read TGTGCCAGCAGCTCACAGGGGCACACTGAAGCTTTCTTT.

This clonotype has just a few counts. CDR3 region: CASSALGQLYQETQYF. DNA for the CDR3: TGTGCCAGCAGCGCCCTGGGACAGCTGTACCAAGAGACCCAGTACTTC. This rearrangement joins TRBV7-2 to TRBJ2-5; 7 nucleotides line up with TRBD1. V lost 5 bases, J lost 0 bases, and 9 bases stayed unmatched. Germline V gene sequence: CDR1 SGHTA, CDR2 FQGNSA. The CDR3 loop spans 16 amino acids.

The rearrangement uses TRBV28 and TRBJ1-4; D unclear. This CDR3 contains 13 residues. Trimming took 6 bases from V and 4 from J, leaving 9 bases between them. Germline loops: CDR1 MDHEN, CDR2 SYDVKM. CDR3 loop: CASRINNNEKLFF. The CDR3 nucleotides are TGTGCCAGCAGGATAAATAATAATGAAAAACTGTTTTTT.

The chain couples TRBV2 to TRBJ2-1; D tentatively fits TRBD1 or TRBD2 (6 bases each). The CDR3 covers 12 residues. The germline gives CDR1 SNHLY, CDR2 FYNNEI. Trimming shortened V by 8 bases and J by 15 bases, and 20 bases separated the two germline ends. The CDR3 spells CASGGRGGLRFF. In nucleotides, the CDR3 is TGTGCCAGCGGGGGCAGGGGAGGACTACGGTTCTTC. The full variable domain, completed using reference TRBV2 and TRBJ2-1, is EPEVTQTPSHQVTQMGQEVILRCVPISNHLYFYWYRQILGQKVEFLVSFYNNEISEKSEIFDDQFSVERPDGSNFTLKIRSTKLEDSAMYFCASGGRGGLRFFGPGTRLTVL.

This clonotype was observed a few times. J is TRBJ1-2 and V is TRBV28, with 10 bases identical to TRBD1. With 1 base clipped from V and 4 bases from J, the junction kept 3 bases outside the gene matches. CDR1 is MDHEN, CDR2 SYDVKM, per germline. The CDR3 contains 15 residues. The CDR3 protein is CASSLSDRGLYGYTF. The CDR3 nucleotides are TGTGCCAGCAGTTTATCCGACAGGGGGCTCTATGGCTACACCTTC.

This clonotype showed up just a few times. The rearrangement joins TRBV6-2 or TRBV6-3 to TRBJ2-3, with a possible D match to TRBD1 (5 bases). The CDR3 has 14 residues. The V end lost 8 bases, the J end lost 5 bases, and 17 bases lay between the germline ends. CDR1 and CDR2 (germline): MNHEY, SVGEGT. The CDR3 is CASFRAQAGDTQYF. The CDR3 DNA follows: TGTGCCAGCTTCCGGGCACAGGCTGGAGATACGCAGTATTTT.

This clonotype showed up just a few times. This sequence joins TRBV6-2 or TRBV6-3 and TRBJ1-1; no firm D call. Germline CDR1 and CDR2: MNHEY and SVGEGT. V dropped 3 bases and J dropped 6 bases, with 5 bases sitting between them. CDR3 length: 11 amino acids. This CDR3 is CASSYFAEAFF. The CDR3, as DNA: TGTGCCAGCAGTTATTTCGCTGAAGCTTTCTTT.

This clonotype appeared many times. The gene calls are TRBV29-1 and TRBJ2-1, with D perhaps matching TRBD1 (5 bases). Germline CDR1 reads SQVTM; CDR2 reads ANQGSEA. V lost 4 bases, J lost 1 base, and 14 bases lay in between. There are 15 residues in the CDR3. CDR3 region: CSVAGGAVSYNEQFF. DNA for the CDR3: TGCAGCGTTGCCGGTGGGGCGGTTTCCTACAATGAGCAGTTCTTC.

This clonotype was observed a few times. The chain recombines TRBV7-2 with TRBJ2-5; possibly TRBD1 for D (6 bases). Germline loops: CDR1 SGHTA, CDR2 FQGNSA. The CDR3 is 14 amino acids. V gave up 7 bases and J gave up 4 bases, with 16 bases separating them. The CDR3 is CASNVLGGRETQYF. The CDR3 DNA reads as TGTGCCAGCAACGTCCTTGGGGGCAGAGAGACCCAGTACTTC.